The rows below give T cell receptor beta chains drawn from one sample of a study of Graves' ophthalmopathy and Graves' hyperthyroidism. In TCRdb, the multiplex PCR reads were re-called with MiXCR into one record per CDR3 protein. The sample holds 740,000 or so distinct CDR3 sequences, 40% seen once. The specimen sequenced was peripheral blood. Source of these receptors: an adult man with Graves' ophthalmopathy. Both conserved end residues are part of each CDR3. The order of the fields is D gene, J gene, V gene, clone size, CDR3 protein, CDR3 DNA. The D gene is left open where the match is weak. Not all rows give a size; the values are once, few, many and, for expanded clones, a class.

TRBD2 TRBJ2-7 TRBV7-2 . CASSLLLAENYEQYF TGTGCCAGCAGCCTTCTACTAGCGGAGAACTACGAGCAGTACTTC
TRBD2 TRBJ2-7 TRBV6-1 . CASRLAGVTYEQYF TGTGCCAGCAGACTAGCGGGAGTTACCTACGAGCAGTACTTC
. TRBJ2-5 TRBV20-1 few CSARNWAEGQETQYF TGCAGTGCTAGAAATTGGGCAGAGGGTCAAGAGACCCAGTACTTC
TRBD2 TRBJ2-7 TRBV20-1 . CSAPKKGLAGTYEQHF TGCAGTGCTCCAAAGAAAGGGCTAGCGGGAACCTACGAGCAGCACTTC
. TRBJ2-5 TRBV9 . CASSPGVGETQYF TGTGCCAGCTCACCTGGGGTAGGGGAGACCCAGTACTTC
. TRBJ2-3 TRBV15 . CATSRDRGLGESTDTQYF TGTGCCACCAGCAGAGATCGAGGACTCGGGGAGAGCACAGATACGCAGTATTTT
TRBD2 TRBJ2-7 TRBV10-3 many CATEPGLSYEQYF TGTGCCACGGAGCCGGGACTATCCTACGAGCAGTACTTC
. TRBJ2-7 TRBV9 few CASSAAQGYEQYF TGTGCCAGCAGTGCCGCGCAGGGCTACGAGCAGTACTTC
TRBD1 TRBJ2-3 TRBV10-3 few CAIRTGSLSDTQYF TGTGCCATCCGGACAGGCTCTCTTTCAGATACGCAGTATTTT
TRBD1 TRBJ1-2 TRBV29-1 many CSVEPRTGGFGYTF TGCAGCGTTGAACCCCGGACAGGGGGGTTTGGCTACACCTTC
. TRBJ2-7 TRBV7-2 few CASSPWDGTSYEQYF TGTGCCAGCAGCCCTTGGGACGGGACCTCCTACGAGCAGTACTTC
. TRBJ2-7 TRBV12-3/TRBV12-4 . CASSSLHEQYF TGTGCCAGCAGTTCTTTGCACGAGCAGTACTTC
. TRBJ2-3 TRBV29-1 . CSVEHGRGRLGDTQYF TGCAGCGTTGAGCACGGGAGGGGGCGATTGGGAGATACGCAGTATTTT
. TRBJ1-5 TRBV20-1 . CSASVASGSQTQHF TGCAGTGCTAGTGTGGCTAGCGGGAGCCAGACCCAGCATTTT
. TRBJ1-2 TRBV6-6 few CASSYGPVNYGYTF TGTGCCAGCAGTTACGGGCCAGTCAACTATGGCTACACCTTC
. TRBJ1-2 TRBV5-1 . CASSLDRTNYDYTF TGCGCCAGCAGCTTGGACAGAACTAACTATGACTACACCTTC
. TRBJ2-7 TRBV7-3 many CASSILIGGEQYF TGTGCCAGCAGCATACTTATAGGTGGGGAGCAGTACTTC
TRBD1 TRBJ1-1 TRBV19 . CARGWTGGTEAFF TGTGCTAGAGGATGGACAGGGGGCACTGAAGCTTTCTTT
TRBD1 TRBJ1-5 TRBV7-2 few CASSMRQGYSNQPQHF TGTGCCAGCAGCATGAGACAGGGGTATAGCAATCAGCCCCAGCATTTT
. TRBJ2-2 TRBV15 many CATSMGLSGELFF TGTGCCACCAGCATGGGGCTCTCAGGAGAGCTGTTTTTT
. TRBJ2-5 TRBV12-3/TRBV12-4 many CASSPSLRETQYF TGTGCCAGCTCTCCTAGCTTACGAGAGACCCAGTACTTC
TRBD2 TRBJ2-7 TRBV7-9 many CASSRTSGEDEQYF TGTGCCAGCAGCCGGACTAGCGGGGAGGACGAGCAGTACTTC
. TRBJ2-2 TRBV10-2 many CASRAASRSTGELFF TGCGCCAGCAGAGCTGCTTCGAGGAGCACCGGGGAGCTGTTTTTT
. TRBJ2-5 TRBV7-6 many CASSLAGGVQYF TGTGCCAGCAGCTTGGCAGGGGGGGTCCAGTACTTC
TRBD1 TRBJ2-7 TRBV7-9 . CASSQFGTAYEQYF TGTGCCAGCAGCCAATTCGGGACAGCCTACGAGCAGTACTTC
TRBD1 TRBJ1-2 TRBV10-3 few CASSSLTGEDYGYTF TGTGCCAGCAGTTCGCTGACAGGGGAGGACTATGGCTACACCTTC
. TRBJ1-5 TRBV15 few CATSRGNYSNQPQHF TGTGCCACCAGCAGAGGGAATTATAGCAATCAGCCCCAGCATTTT
. TRBJ2-6 TRBV19 . CASSRRQGSGANVLTF TGTGCCAGTAGTAGGAGGCAGGGCTCTGGGGCCAACGTCCTGACTTTC
. TRBJ2-7 TRBV5-4 . CASTDRGGEQYF TGTGCCAGCACGGACCGGGGAGGCGAGCAGTACTTC
TRBD1 TRBJ2-7 TRBV29-1 many CSVVGTGMGYEQYF TGCAGCGTTGTAGGGACAGGGATGGGCTACGAGCAGTACTTC
. TRBJ2-2 TRBV7-3 many CASSSTVGARTGELFF TGTGCCAGCAGCTCAACAGTAGGGGCTCGCACCGGGGAGCTGTTTTTT
. TRBJ1-1 TRBV25-1 many CASSESGKNTEAFF TGTGCCAGCAGTGAATCCGGAAAAAACACTGAAGCTTTCTTT
TRBD1 TRBJ2-6 TRBV7-2 . CASSRFGRGISGANVLTF TGTGCCAGCAGCCGCTTTGGCAGGGGGATTTCTGGGGCCAACGTCCTGACTTTC
. TRBJ1-1 TRBV10-3 few CASTLSFGQRNTEAFF TGTGCCAGCACCCTCTCCTTCGGGCAGCGCAACACTGAAGCTTTCTTT
. TRBJ1-1 TRBV10-3 many CASSEHQQEAFF TGTGCCAGCAGTGAACATCAACAGGAAGCTTTCTTT
. TRBJ1-5 TRBV7-2 few CASSLVLGGLSNQPQHF TGTGCCAGCAGCTTAGTTCTTGGGGGACTTAGCAATCAGCCCCAGCATTTT
TRBD1 TRBJ1-1 TRBV20-1 many CSASSGGYTEAFF TGCAGTGCTAGCTCAGGGGGCTACACTGAAGCTTTCTTT
TRBD1 TRBJ1-1 TRBV25-1 . CASTGDRVDSETEAFF TGTGCCAGCACCGGGGACAGGGTGGATAGTGAAACTGAAGCTTTCTTT
. TRBJ2-7 TRBV15 . CATSSLGRTGTYYEQYF TGTGCCACCAGCAGCTTGGGCCGTACGGGGACCTACTACGAGCAGTACTTC
. TRBJ1-1 TRBV19 . CASSIAGALHTEAFF TGTGCCAGTAGTATAGCAGGGGCCCTACACACTGAAGCTTTCTTT
. TRBJ1-6 TRBV20-1 . CSARRETLKNSPLHF TGCAGTGCCAGAAGGGAGACCCTAAAAAATTCACCCCTCCACTTT
TRBD1 TRBJ1-2 TRBV19 many CASSPPGQIYGYTF TGTGCCAGTAGCCCTCCGGGACAGATCTATGGCTACACCTTC